There are many counts of the clone carrying this TCR beta chain. Germline CDR1 reads SGHRS; CDR2 reads YFSETQ. The CDR3 spans 13 residues. V shed 2 bases and J shed 2 bases, with 7 bases lying between them. MiXCR, run by TCRdb on the RT-PCR reads, gives a single entry per CDR3 protein. The sample has hundreds of thousands of distinct CDR3 sequences, 14% seen once. The chain carries TRBV5-1 and TRBJ1-2; no clear D. Material for sequencing was memory CD4+ T cells from blood. The TCR comes from a female donor in good health, serving as a healthy control. DNA for the CDR3: TGCGCCAGCAGCTTTACAGAGAACTATGGCTACACCTTC. It specifies CASSFTENYGYTF.